The 25 T cell receptor beta chains given below trace back to one sample, sequenced in a study of T-cell reconstitution after alpha-beta-depleted transplantation in children. Unique molecular identifiers were incorporated into the prepared TCRbeta library. TCRdb itself ran the PCR reads through MiXCR, one entry per CDR3 protein. The sample shows hundreds of thousands of distinct CDR3 sequences, roughly 15% of them seen only once. The specimen was PBMCs, mostly from graft donor cells, collected 360 days after TCRalphabeta/CD19-depleted stem cell transplant. The receptors stem from a male patient between 2 and 9 years old who had a stem cell transplant for acute lymphoblastic leukemia, so the T cells may come from the graft donor.

The V gene is TRBV10-3, the J gene TRBJ2-7; D remains ambiguous. The CDR3 length is 13 residues. V lost 8 bases to trimming and J lost 1 base, with 12 bases between them. Per germline, CDR1 ENHRY and CDR2 SYGVKD. The CDR3 is CAIGEDGSYEQYF. As DNA, the CDR3 is TGTGCCATCGGCGAGGACGGATCCTACGAGCAGTACTTC.

This clonotype was counted a few times. The rearrangement joins TRBV6-1 to TRBJ1-1; D possibly corresponds to TRBD1 (6 bases). V dropped 6 bases and J dropped 5 bases, with 19 bases sitting between them. The CDR3 runs 15 residues. Germline V CDR1 and CDR2: MNHNS, SASEGT. Here the CDR3 DNA reads TGTGCCAGCAGGGCATCACAGGGTGAGGCGACTGAAGCTTTCTTT. Protein product: CASRASQGEATEAFF.

This clonotype was detected many times. The rearrangement uses TRBV7-2 and TRBJ2-1, with a possible D match to TRBD2 (6 bases). Germline CDR1 is SGHTA and CDR2 is FQGNSA. This CDR3 is built from 20 residues. V was pared by 1 base and J by 10 bases, with 32 bases between. DNA for the CDR3: TGTGCCAGCAGCTTAGTCGCCGCAGGGACGCAGAGACTAGTCCCTAGAGAGCAGTTCTTC. It yields the protein CASSLVAAGTQRLVPREQFF.

This chain uses TRBV6-2 or TRBV6-3 with TRBJ2-2; no firm D call. This CDR3 comprises 10 residues. Germline CDR1 reads MNHEY; CDR2 reads SVGEGT. Trimming pared 4 bases from V and 6 bases from J, leaving 0 bases between. The CDR3 DNA is TGTGCCAGCAGTTCCGGGGAGCTGTTTTTT. This sequence encodes CASSSGELFF.

This clonotype has a count of ten or more. One end of the junction fails to match germline, which may point to a read error. CDR3 protein: CASSEVTGTLLFEAFF. The CDR3 nucleotides are TGTGCCAGCAGCGAAGTGACAGGGACCTTATTATTTGAAGCTTTCTTT. The J gene is TRBJ1-1, the V gene TRBV6-1, with TRBD1 matching 7 bases. Germline CDR1 MNHNS, CDR2 SASEGT. The CDR3 extends over 16 amino acids.

The rearrangement links TRBV24-1 to TRBJ1-4; weak D call: TRBD1 (5 bases). The CDR3 is 15 residues long. Trimming left V 3 bases short and J 7 bases short, with 14 bases between. Germline V lookup: CDR1 KGHDR, CDR2 SFDVKD. The DNA for the CDR3 is TGTGCCACCAGTGATCCCTCGGGGGATCTTGAAAAACTGTTTTTT. It is translated as CATSDPSGDLEKLFF.

This clonotype was found a few times. The chain carries TRBV6-9 and TRBJ1-4; 8 bases map to TRBD1. The V gene's germline CDR1 is MNHGY and CDR2 SVAAGI. With 4 bases clipped from V and 3 bases from J, the junction kept 1 base outside the gene matches. CDR3 length: 14 amino acids. DNA for the CDR3: TGTGCCAGCAGTTGGACAGGGCCTAATGAAAAACTGTTTTTT. It specifies CASSWTGPNEKLFF.

This sequence joins TRBV9 and TRBJ2-5; 9 bases match TRBD2. The CDR3 is 17 amino acids. Losses at the gene ends were 0 bases for V and 1 base for J; bases not matched to a gene: 7. Germline V gene lookup returns CDR1 SGDLS and CDR2 YYNGEE. CDR3 sequence reads: CASSVDPAGGVQETQYF. The CDR3 bases are TGTGCCAGCAGCGTAGATCCAGCGGGGGGAGTCCAAGAGACCCAGTACTTC.

This chain links TRBV7-2 with TRBJ2-7, with D unclear. Germline CDR1 and CDR2: SGHTA and FQGNSA. This CDR3 contains 14 residues. The V and J ends lost 5 bases and 4 bases respectively, with 15 bases between them. The CDR3 region is CASSKETHTYEQYF. The CDR3 region has the DNA TGTGCCAGCAGCAAAGAAACCCATACTTACGAGCAGTACTTC.

Only a few counts were recorded for this clonotype. The gene calls are TRBV2 and TRBJ2-1, with D possibly being TRBD2 (5 bases). The CDR3 length is 11 residues. Germline loops: CDR1 SNHLY, CDR2 FYNNEI. V lost 8 bases, J lost 6 bases, and 8 bases lay in between. The CDR3 spells CASYEGNEQFF. The CDR3, as DNA: TGTGCCAGCTACGAGGGCAATGAGCAGTTCTTC. The complete variable domain, with remaining parts taken from reference TRBV2 and TRBJ2-1, reads EPEVTQTPSHQVTQMGQEVILRCVPISNHLYFYWYRQILGQKVEFLVSFYNNEISEKSEIFDDQFSVERPDGSNFTLKIRSTKLEDSAMYFCASYEGNEQFFGPGTRLTVL.

This chain links TRBV6-2 or TRBV6-3 with TRBJ2-7; D uncertain. There are 14 residues in the CDR3. Germline loops: CDR1 MNHEY, CDR2 SVGEGT. V was trimmed by 2 bases and J by 2 bases, leaving 10 bases between them. CDR3: CASSYEAVTYEQYF. As DNA, the CDR3 is TGTGCCAGCAGTTACGAGGCGGTCACCTACGAGCAGTACTTC.

The chain is built from TRBV7-9 and TRBJ2-3; D unresolved. The CDR3 extends over 13 amino acids. Trimming took 5 bases from V and 2 from J, leaving 8 bases between them. Germline CDR1 reads SEHNR; CDR2 reads FQNEAQ (reference sequence). The CDR3 DNA is TGTGCCAGCAGCCACCACATCACAGATACGCAGTATTTT. Residues: CASSHHITDTQYF.

In its sample, this clonotype was seen once. The chain has TRBV5-1 and TRBJ2-3; the match to TRBD1 covers 7 bases. Germline V gene lookup returns CDR1 SGHRS and CDR2 YFSETQ. Trimming at V came to 3 bases and at J to 4 bases, leaving 2 bases not matched to a gene. The CDR3 sequence is 13 residues long. CDR3 residues: CASSWDSPDTQYF. For the CDR3, the DNA is TGCGCCAGCAGCTGGGACAGTCCAGATACGCAGTATTTT.

The V gene is TRBV7-6, the J gene TRBJ1-5; a weak D match, TRBD1 (5 bases). CDR3 length: 15 residues. Trimming shortened V by 5 bases and J by 4 bases, and 15 bases separated the two germline ends. Germline CDR1 reads SGHVS; CDR2 reads FNYEAQ. CDR3 nucleotides: TGTGCCAGCAGCCTTGACAGTTCGGGAAATCAGCCCCAGCATTTT. Its translation: CASSLDSSGNQPQHF.

A remark on this clonotype: A single base separates this from a much larger clone, so it may be a read error. This rearrangement joins TRBV12-3 or TRBV12-4 to TRBJ2-5; no reliable D call. V was pared by 5 bases and J by 2 bases, with 3 bases between. The CDR3 extends over 11 amino acids. The CDR3 loop reads CASSEQETQYF. As DNA, the CDR3 is TGTGCCAGCAGTGAACAAGAGACCCAGTACTTC.

The sample holds a few counts of this clonotype. The V gene is TRBV20-1, the J gene TRBJ2-5; D not resolved. CDR3 length: 12 residues. Trimming pared 1 base from V and 1 base from J, leaving 4 bases between. Looked up from germline, CDR1 is DFQATT and CDR2 is SNEGSKA (reference sequence). As DNA, the CDR3 is TGCAGTGCTAGAGTCACCCAAGAGACCCAGTACTTC. Translated: CSARVTQETQYF.

The rearrangement uses TRBV4-1 and TRBJ1-1; tentative D call: TRBD1 (5 bases). V was pared by 4 bases and J by 10 bases, with 10 bases between. CDR3 length: 11 amino acids. CDR1 and CDR2 (germline): MGHRA, YSYEKL. The chain's CDR3 is CASSPGQGAFF. CDR3 nucleotides: TGCGCCAGCAGCCCCGGCCAGGGAGCTTTCTTT.

The V gene is TRBV15, the J gene TRBJ2-5, with D possibly matching TRBD2 (6 bases). Germline V gene lookup returns CDR1 LNHNV and CDR2 YYDKDF (reference sequence). V lost 5 bases to trimming and J lost 0 bases, with 13 bases between them. The CDR3 spans 15 residues. CDR3 DNA: TGTGCCACCAGCGCTCACTGGGACTACCAAGAGACCCAGTACTTC. It encodes CATSAHWDYQETQYF.

A few counts support this clonotype. This chain links TRBV5-1 with TRBJ2-7, with 8 bases matching TRBD2. Trimming removed 4 bases from V and 3 bases from J; junction bases left unmatched: 12. In germline, CDR1 is SGHRS, CDR2 YFSETQ. CDR3 length equals 16 residues. CDR3 nucleotides: TGCGCCAGCAGCCCATTGGTGAGCGGGGGAGACTACGAGCAGTACTTC. Amino acids: CASSPLVSGGDYEQYF.

By its share, this clonotype is medium-sized. The genes are TRBV7-9 and TRBJ2-7; the match to TRBD1 covers 11 bases. CDR1 and CDR2 (germline): SEHNR, FQNEAQ (reference sequence). V lost 5 bases and J lost 3; bases outside the gene matches: 15. The length of the CDR3 is 18 residues. Written as DNA, the CDR3 is TGTGCCAGCAGCCCGCCTGCAGGACAGGGGGCGCGTAACTACGAGCAGTACTTC. Protein product: CASSPPAGQGARNYEQYF.

In this sample, this clonotype turned up a few times. The rearrangement links TRBV6-1 to TRBJ2-5; D gene ambiguous. Germline values: CDR1 MNHNS, CDR2 SASEGT. The CDR3 consists of 13 residues. V lost 6 bases to trimming and J lost 1 base, with 9 bases between them. As DNA, the CDR3 is TGTGCCAGCAGACCCCTGGGCCAAGAGACCCAGTACTTC. Translation: CASRPLGQETQYF.

This chain uses TRBV20-1 with TRBJ2-3; 12 nucleotides line up with TRBD2. The CDR3 consists of 14 residues. The V segment lost 1 base and the J segment 7 bases; nucleotides outside the gene matches: 3. CDR1 is DFQATT, CDR2 SNEGSKA, per germline (reference sequence). The CDR3 reads CSARAGTSGHTQYF. As DNA, the CDR3 is TGCAGTGCTAGAGCCGGGACTAGCGGGCATACGCAGTATTTT.

This clonotype was counted only a few times. The chain employs TRBV12-3 or TRBV12-4 and TRBJ2-1; 9 positions match TRBD1. The CDR3 has 17 amino acids. The V segment lost 6 bases and the J segment 1 base; nucleotides outside the gene matches: 10. The CDR3 loop reads CASSHLTGGLSYNEQFF. The CDR3 DNA reads as TGTGCCAGCAGCCACCTGACAGGGGGGCTATCCTACAATGAGCAGTTCTTC.

This chain joins TRBV20-1 and TRBJ2-7; either TRBD1 or TRBD2 may fit D (5 bases each). V lost 6 bases and J 3 bases, leaving 21 bases between the germline ends. This CDR3 is 15 amino acids long. CDR1 and CDR2 (germline): DFQATT, SNEGSKA (reference sequence). The CDR3 nucleotides read TGCAGTGCATCGTCGGGGCCCAAATGGGACTACGAGCAGTACTTC. Protein sequence: CSASSGPKWDYEQYF.

The chain links TRBV2 to TRBJ1-2, with TRBD1 as a possible D gene (5 bases). The CDR3 runs 16 residues. The germline V gene encodes CDR1 SNHLY and CDR2 FYNNEI. V was cut by 2 bases and J by 4 bases, with 17 bases left in between. The CDR3 DNA is TGTGCCAGCAGTGAACCGACCGACAGCGGGAGCTATGGCTACACCTTC. Its translation is CASSEPTDSGSYGYTF.